Reported below is one TCR beta chain. Its specificity is unknown. The CDR3 has 12 amino acids. CDR1 and CDR2 from the germline V gene are LNHDA and SQIVND (reference sequence). The germline V and J ends were trimmed by 7 bases and 2 bases, with 8 bases remaining between them. These data originate in a study of shared clonotypes between healthy human individuals. General observations from the study: Rarefaction analysis demonstrated incomplete sorted-subset sequencing notwithstanding large depth.

Naive CD8 cells comprised CD45RO-negative, CCR7-positively selected cells, excluding terminally differentiated effector memory CD45RA+ cells. The data were produced by immunoSEQ multiplex PCR, yet TCRdb's version contains in-frame clones alone and is incomplete. This sample has roughly 2,000,000 clones; 85% to 95% occur once, and the top ten carry around 1.7%. Sequencing input: naive CD8+ T cells from PBMCs. This sequence was found in a man aged 18 to 30 in good health. Some clones in this sample may be carry-over from other donors' samples. The chain couples TRBV19 to TRBJ1-2; D is uncertain. The CDR3: CASNTANYGYTF. The CDR3 coding sequence is TGTGCCAGTAACACAGCGAACTATGGCTACACCTTC.